One and the same sample provided the 8 T cell receptor beta chains below, sequenced in a study of Ad26.COV2.S vaccination and SARS-CoV-2 variants. Treatment described: around 19 received Ad26.COV2.S at low or high dose, single or two shots; about 5 received placebo; per-sample allocation not given. The samples date from day 63 after the first vaccine or placebo injection. Data came from immunoSEQ multiplex PCR; TCRdb stores just in-frame clones and leaves some out. The data contain 380,000 or so clones, approximately 83% of them seen just once; the ten biggest clones take up almost 7.5%. The sequenced sample was peripheral blood, obtained in a trial of Ad26.COV2.S vaccine versus placebo. The origin of the receptors is a person aged 18-60 years who received the Ad26.COV2.S COVID-19 vaccine or a placebo.

This clone was seen only once. The V and J genes are TRBV4-1 and TRBJ2-3; possibly TRBD2 for D (5 bases). Germline assignment: CDR1 MGHRA and CDR2 YSYEKL. V lost 0 bases and J lost 6, with 10 bases in between. This CDR3 has 14 residues. CDR3 protein: CASSQESTGDTQYF. In nucleotides, the CDR3 is TGCGCCAGCAGCCAAGAGAGTACGGGGGATACGCAGTATTTT.

The chain uses TRBV7-5 and TRBJ2-1; no DNA check was done on the table's D call, TRBD2. TRBV7-5 is classified as a pseudogene. This CDR3 has 18 amino acids. Here the CDR3 DNA reads TGTGCCAGAAGCTTAGGTAGGACTAGCGGGAGCTCCTACAATGAGCAGTTCTTC. Protein sequence: CARSLGRTSGSSYNEQFF.

The chain couples TRBV3-1 (or the pseudogene TRBV3-2) to TRBJ1-2, with unresolved D. The V and J ends lost 4 bases and 8 bases respectively, with 11 bases between them. This CDR3 comprises 12 residues. The V gene's germline CDR1 is LGHDT and CDR2 YNNKEL (reference sequence). CDR3 nucleotide sequence: TGTGCCAGCAGCCTTTCGCCGGGAGGCTACACCTTC. Encoded protein: CASSLSPGGYTF.

Worth noting for this clone: The sample holds other DNA sequences that translate to the same CDR3. The rearrangement uses TRBV5-1 and TRBJ2-5; 15 positions agree with TRBD2. The CDR3 extends over 15 amino acids. Germline V gene lookup returns CDR1 SGHRS and CDR2 YFSETQ. The junction had 1 base not matched to a gene; V was cut back by 3 bases and J by 4 bases. In DNA form, the CDR3 reads TGCGCCAGCAGCTCGGGACTAGCGGGGGGAGAGACCCAGTACTTC. It specifies CASSSGLAGGETQYF. The full variable domain, rest sourced from reference TRBV5-1 and TRBJ2-5, is KAGVTQTPRYLIKTRGQQVTLSCSPISGHRSVSWYQQTPGQGLQFLFEYFSETQRNKGNFPGRFSGRQFSNSRSEMNVSTLELGDSALYLCASSSGLAGGETQYFGPGTRLLVL.

The chain uses TRBV5-1 and TRBJ1-1; possibly TRBD1 for D (6 bases). V was clipped by 5 bases and J by 6 bases, with 14 bases between them. CDR1 and CDR2 (germline): SGHRS, YFSETQ. The CDR3 has 13 amino acids. The CDR3 coding sequence is TGCGCCAGCAGACATGGGGGGCGATCTGAAGCTTTCTTT. It encodes CASRHGGRSEAFF.

This sequence joins TRBV7-2 and TRBJ2-1; no clear D. The germline V gene has CDR1 SGHTA and CDR2 FQGNSA. Trimming shortened V by 5 bases and J by 14 bases, and 16 bases separated the two germline ends. This CDR3 is 12 amino acids long. The CDR3 coding sequence is TGTGCCAGCAGCCCCGGCAGCACGAGAGAGTTCTTC. It yields the protein CASSPGSTREFF.

The chain combines TRBV7-3 with TRBJ2-2; tentatively, D is TRBD1 (6 bases). CDR3 length: 15 amino acids. Germline assignment: CDR1 SGHTA and CDR2 FQGTGA. V dropped 7 bases and J dropped 0 bases, with 12 bases sitting between them. The CDR3, as DNA: TGTGCCAGCAAGGACAGCCTTTCGAACACCGGGGAGCTGTTTTTT. Amino acid sequence: CASKDSLSNTGELFF.

This clone was observed a few times. This chain uses TRBV29-1 with TRBJ1-1; no reliable D call. Germline CDR1 reads SQVTM; CDR2 reads ANQGSEA. V lost 6 bases to trimming and J lost 1 base, with 6 bases between them. The CDR3 consists of 11 residues. In nucleotides, the CDR3 is TGCAGCGTCGTACGGAACACTGAAGCTTTCTTT. Amino acids: CSVVRNTEAFF.